This T cell receptor beta chain originates from a study of radiation and T cells in renal cell carcinoma. Data came from immunoSEQ multiplex PCR; TCRdb stores just in-frame clones and leaves some out. The sample carries 65,000 or so clones, around 80% recorded once. Indicated time point: blood 4 weeks post-SBRT, at nephrectomy. The treatment denotes: 15 Gy SBRT to primary tumor, nephrectomy 4 weeks later. Nephrectomy followed 15 Gy stereotactic body radiation by 4 weeks. CDR1 and CDR2 from the germline V gene are LNHDA and SQIVND (reference sequence). This CDR3 has 16 amino acids. This receptor was taken from a man in his 60s with renal cell carcinoma. The sample was blood, taken from a patient whose treatment included radiotherapy and nephrectomy. V gene TRBV19 combines with J gene TRBJ2-5; 9 positions agree with TRBD1. The end of the DNA is better explained by TRBJ2-7, so the J call may be wrong. CDR3 protein: CASSLNPGQGPYEQYF. In DNA form, the CDR3 reads TGTGCCAGTAGCCTAAATCCGGGACAGGGCCCCTACGAGCAGTACTTC.